The clone carrying this T cell receptor (beta chain) has a count of ten or more. Germline V gives CDR1 KGHSH, CDR2 LQKENI. The CDR3 totals 14 residues. Trimming left V 1 base short and J 9 bases short, with 10 bases between. Libraries were prepared by immunoSEQ multiplex PCR; TCRdb keeps only in-frame clonotypes and omits some of them. In the table there are some 340,000 clones, 85% of which are singletons. The sample originates from a study of blood T cell repertoires in COVID-19. Across the study: The analysed material was cDNA or gDNA that came from T cells, B-cell-depleted T cells, or PBMCs.

The chain recombines TRBV18 with TRBJ1-6; the D gene is possibly TRBD1 (5 bases). The sequence came from a woman younger than 35 with acute or convalescent COVID-19. Sequencing was performed on peripheral blood. CDR3 DNA: TGTGCCAGCTCACCACGCGGGACTTCTTCACCCCTCCACTTT. This sequence encodes CASSPRGTSSPLHF.